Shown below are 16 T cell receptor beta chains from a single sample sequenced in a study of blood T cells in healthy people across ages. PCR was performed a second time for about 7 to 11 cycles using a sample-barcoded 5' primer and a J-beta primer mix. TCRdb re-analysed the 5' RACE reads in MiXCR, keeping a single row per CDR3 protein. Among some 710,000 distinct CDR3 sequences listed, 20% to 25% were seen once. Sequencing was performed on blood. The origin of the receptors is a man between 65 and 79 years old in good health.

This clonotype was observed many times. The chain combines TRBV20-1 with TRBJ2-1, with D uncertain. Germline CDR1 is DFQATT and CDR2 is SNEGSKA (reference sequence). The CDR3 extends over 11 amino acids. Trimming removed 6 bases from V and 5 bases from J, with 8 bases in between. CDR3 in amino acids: CSAVRDNEQFF. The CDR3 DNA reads TGCAGTGCCGTCCGAGACAATGAGCAGTTCTTC.

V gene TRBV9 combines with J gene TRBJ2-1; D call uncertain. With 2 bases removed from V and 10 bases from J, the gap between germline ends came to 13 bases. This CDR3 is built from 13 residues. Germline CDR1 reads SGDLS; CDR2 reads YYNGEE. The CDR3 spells CASSVEFGREQFF. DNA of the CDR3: TGTGCCAGCAGCGTTGAATTCGGGCGGGAGCAGTTCTTC.

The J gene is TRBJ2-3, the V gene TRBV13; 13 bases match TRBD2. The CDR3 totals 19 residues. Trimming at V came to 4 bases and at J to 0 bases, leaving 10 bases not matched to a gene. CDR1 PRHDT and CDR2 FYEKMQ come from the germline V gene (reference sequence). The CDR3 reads CASSWSPWTSGSSTDTQYF. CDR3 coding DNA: TGTGCCAGCAGCTGGTCACCCTGGACTAGCGGGAGTAGCACAGATACGCAGTATTTT.

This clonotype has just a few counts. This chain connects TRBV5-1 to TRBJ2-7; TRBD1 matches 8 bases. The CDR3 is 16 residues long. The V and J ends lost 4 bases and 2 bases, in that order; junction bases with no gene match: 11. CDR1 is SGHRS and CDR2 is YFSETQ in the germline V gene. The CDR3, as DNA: TGCGCCAGCAGCAACAAGGACAGGGTCGCAACCTACGAGCAGTACTTC. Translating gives CASSNKDRVATYEQYF.

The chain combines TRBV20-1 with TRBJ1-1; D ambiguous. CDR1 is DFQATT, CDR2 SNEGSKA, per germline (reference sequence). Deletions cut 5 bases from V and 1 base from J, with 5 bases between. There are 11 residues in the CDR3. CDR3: CSAPSNTEAFF. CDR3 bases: TGCAGTGCTCCTTCGAACACTGAAGCTTTCTTT.

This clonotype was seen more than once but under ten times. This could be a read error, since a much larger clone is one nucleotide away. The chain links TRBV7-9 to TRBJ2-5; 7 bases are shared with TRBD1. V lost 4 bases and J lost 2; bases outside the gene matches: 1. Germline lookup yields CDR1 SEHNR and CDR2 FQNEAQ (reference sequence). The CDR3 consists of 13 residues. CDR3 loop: CASSWGQQETQYF. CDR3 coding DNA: TGTGCCAGCAGCTGGGGACAGCAAGAGACCCAGTACTTC.

The CDR3 loop is CASSQQIEDTEAFF. The DNA for the CDR3 is TGTGCCAGCAGTCAACAGATTGAGGACACTGAAGCTTTCTTT. This chain uses TRBV12-3 or TRBV12-4 with TRBJ1-1; the D is unclear. The CDR3 contains 14 residues. V lost 5 bases to trimming and J lost 3 bases, with 13 bases between them.

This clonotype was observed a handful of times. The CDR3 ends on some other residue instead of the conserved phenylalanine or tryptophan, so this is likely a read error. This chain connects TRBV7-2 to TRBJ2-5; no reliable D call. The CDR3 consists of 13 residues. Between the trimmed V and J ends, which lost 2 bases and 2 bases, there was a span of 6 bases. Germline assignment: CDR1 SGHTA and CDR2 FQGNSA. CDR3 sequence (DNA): TGTGCCAGCAGCTTAAGCAGACAAGAGACCCAGTACTCC. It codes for CASSLSRQETQYS.

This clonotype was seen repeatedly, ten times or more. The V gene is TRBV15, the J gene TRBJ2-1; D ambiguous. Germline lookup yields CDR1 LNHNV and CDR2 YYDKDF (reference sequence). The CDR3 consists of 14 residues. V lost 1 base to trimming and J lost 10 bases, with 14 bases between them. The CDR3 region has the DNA TGTGCCACCAGCAGAGGACTGATAAACCCCGAGCAGTTCTTC. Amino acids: CATSRGLINPEQFF.

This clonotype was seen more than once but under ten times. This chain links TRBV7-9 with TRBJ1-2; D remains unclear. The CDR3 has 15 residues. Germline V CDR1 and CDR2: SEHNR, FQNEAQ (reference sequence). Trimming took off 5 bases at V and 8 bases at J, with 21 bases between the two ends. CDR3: CASSTQPARSKGYTF. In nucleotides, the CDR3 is TGTGCCAGCAGCACCCAGCCCGCCAGGTCGAAGGGCTACACCTTC.

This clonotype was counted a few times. The CDR3 coding sequence is TGTGCCAGCAGTTTCCCTGTAATGCGACAGGGTTGGTCAGATACGCAGTATTTT. Protein product: CASSFPVMRQGWSDTQYF. The gene calls are TRBV12-3 or TRBV12-4 and TRBJ2-3; 7 nucleotides agree with TRBD1. Unmatched junction bases numbered 16, after V lost 3 bases and J lost 4 bases. The CDR3 runs to 18 residues.

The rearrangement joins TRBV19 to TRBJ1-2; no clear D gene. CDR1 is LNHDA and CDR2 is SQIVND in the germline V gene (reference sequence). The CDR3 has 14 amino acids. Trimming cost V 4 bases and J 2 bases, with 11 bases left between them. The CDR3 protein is CASSTRRENYGYTF. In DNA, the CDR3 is TGTGCCAGTAGTACCCGACGGGAAAACTATGGCTACACCTTC.

The CDR3 coding sequence is TGCAGTGCTCTCAGGGAGGGGACTGAAGCTTTCTTT. Amino acid sequence: CSALREGTEAFF. V gene TRBV20-1 combines with J gene TRBJ1-1, with D perhaps TRBD1 (5 bases). Germline assignment: CDR1 DFQATT and CDR2 SNEGSKA (reference sequence). V was shortened by 5 bases and J by 5 bases, with 12 bases between the two germline ends. CDR3 size: 12 residues.

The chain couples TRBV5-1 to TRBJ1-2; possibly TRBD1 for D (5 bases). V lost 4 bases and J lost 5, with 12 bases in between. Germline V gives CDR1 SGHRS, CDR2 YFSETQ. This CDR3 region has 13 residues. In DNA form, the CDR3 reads TGCGCCAGCAGCCCCGAAGCAGGGTATGGCTACACCTTC. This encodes CASSPEAGYGYTF.

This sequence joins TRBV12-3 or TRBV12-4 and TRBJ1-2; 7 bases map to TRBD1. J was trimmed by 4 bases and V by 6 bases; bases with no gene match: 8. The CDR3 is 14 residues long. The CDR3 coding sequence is TGTGCCAGCAGCCCGGTGGGACAGTCCTATGGCTACACCTTC. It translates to CASSPVGQSYGYTF.

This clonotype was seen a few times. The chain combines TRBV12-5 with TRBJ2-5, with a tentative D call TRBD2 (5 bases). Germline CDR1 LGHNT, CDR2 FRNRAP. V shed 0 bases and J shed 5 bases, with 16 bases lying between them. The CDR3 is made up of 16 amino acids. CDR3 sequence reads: CASGLVEAAQGETQYF. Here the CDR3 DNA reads TGTGCTAGTGGTTTGGTAGAAGCGGCCCAAGGGGAGACCCAGTACTTC.